The entry below describes one TCR beta chain. The data are from a study of shared clonotypes between healthy human individuals. The protocol was immunoSEQ multiplex PCR, while the TCRdb copy is restricted to in-frame clones and leaves out a portion. The sample has 1.4 million to 1.5 million clones; approximately 96% are singletons. The CDR3 has 13 residues. Germline CDR1 reads ENHRY; CDR2 reads SYGVKD. The J segment lost 5 bases and the V segment lost 8 bases, leaving 6 bases of the junction unmatched. The sequence was collected from a man between 25 and 39 years old in good health. The chain is built from TRBV10-3 and TRBJ1-1; 9 nucleotides agree with TRBD1. Sequenced material: naive CD4+ T cells sorted from blood. Indicated subset: CD45RA+ positively selected. DNA for the CDR3: TGTGCCATCGGGGGACAGGGATATACTGAAGCTTTCTTT. It codes for CAIGGQGYTEAFF.